The 9 T cell receptor beta chains below come from one sample, sequenced in a study of beta chain features in type 1 diabetes listed by TCRdb under 2018. On the study overall, not on this receptor specifically: In all four CD4+ subsets, TCRB CDR3 length was moderately but significantly shorter in type 1 diabetes patients.

The receptor library was made with the immunoSEQ multiplex PCR assay. The entire amount of isolated RNA was reverse transcribed using the High Capacity cDNA Reverse Transcription Kit, so the sequenced TCRB transcripts were expressed ones. TCRdb holds this immuneACCESS table with in-frame rearrangements only. Some clones are missing; in checked studies, unresolved V genes explain under half, and the rest has no known cause. The sample table holds about 640,000 clones, of which roughly 12% were seen once. The top ten clones comprise roughly 0.12% of the sample. Their antigens are not known. Source material: naive CD4+ T cells from blood. The sample's cell subset or site label, decoded: true naive CD4+ T cells. The receptors stem from a man aged 25 to 45 with type 1 diabetes.

With respect to this clone: Other nucleotide sequences in the sample specify the same CDR3. The chain has TRBV5-1 and TRBJ2-3; D possibly corresponds to TRBD1 (5 bases). This CDR3 is built from 14 residues. Trimming stripped 0 bases from V and 2 bases from J, with 7 bases between. Looked up from germline, CDR1 is SGHRS and CDR2 is YFSETQ. CDR3 loop: CASSLAGNTDTQYF. DNA of the CDR3: TGCGCCAGCAGCTTGGCAGGGAACACAGATACGCAGTATTTT.

The sample holds a few counts of this clone. The V gene is TRBV15, the J gene TRBJ1-2; D is undetermined. The CDR3 is made up of 15 amino acids. Germline CDR1 is LNHNV and CDR2 is YYDKDF (reference sequence). The V gene lost 0 bases and the J gene lost 3 bases, with 11 bases spanning the gap. CDR3 in amino acids: CATSRERTEDYGYTF. The CDR3 coding sequence is TGTGCCACCAGCAGAGAACGGACGGAGGACTATGGCTACACCTTC.

The V call is TRBV29-1, the J call TRBJ2-3, with D perhaps assigned TRBD1 or TRBD2 (5 bases each). The CDR3 contains 15 residues. Trimming shortened V by 3 bases and J by 6 bases, and 19 bases separated the two germline ends. Germline V gene sequence: CDR1 SQVTM, CDR2 ANQGSEA. The CDR3 loop reads CSVDQDHSGTDTQYF. Written as DNA, the CDR3 is TGCAGCGTTGATCAGGACCATTCCGGGACCGATACGCAGTATTTT.

This clone appeared a few times. CDR3 sequence reads: CATRLANRRNTIYF. Here the CDR3 DNA reads TGTGCCACCAGGCTAGCCAACCGACGAAACACCATATATTTT. V is TRBV6-5 and J is TRBJ1-3; D is unclear. V dropped 10 bases and J dropped 5 bases, with 18 bases sitting between them. This CDR3 contains 14 residues. The germline CDR1 and CDR2 sequences are MNHEY and SVGAGI.

This clone was detected a few times. The chain joins TRBV4-2 to TRBJ1-2, with D possibly matching TRBD1 (5 bases). From germline, CDR1 is LGHNA and CDR2 YNFKEQ. The CDR3 length is 12 residues. Trimming removed 10 bases from V and 8 bases from J, with 17 bases in between. CDR3 nucleotide sequence: TGTGCCACCTACCGCGGGGGTGGAGGCTACACCTTC. Encoded protein: CATYRGGGGYTF.

This chain joins TRBV4-2 and TRBJ2-3, with D perhaps assigned TRBD1 or TRBD2 (5 bases each). The CDR3 covers 14 residues. V was trimmed by 3 bases and J by 0 bases, leaving 7 bases between them. Germline lookup yields CDR1 LGHNA and CDR2 YNFKEQ. The CDR3 bases are TGTGCCAGCAGCCAGGGGACGAGCACAGATACGCAGTATTTT. Translating gives CASSQGTSTDTQYF.

This clone was picked up a small number of times. The J gene is TRBJ2-1, the V gene TRBV6-1; 11 nucleotides line up with TRBD1. The CDR3 runs to 15 residues. From germline, CDR1 is MNHNS and CDR2 SASEGT. J was trimmed by 7 bases and V by 6 bases; bases with no gene match: 8. The CDR3 DNA is TGTGCCAGCAGCCCCGGACAGGGGGCACTAAATGAGCAGTTCTTC. Protein: CASSPGQGALNEQFF.

The chain employs TRBV9 and TRBJ2-5, with D uncertain. CDR3 length: 13 residues. V was shortened by 1 base and J by 0 bases, with 4 bases between the two germline ends. Germline lookup yields CDR1 SGDLS and CDR2 YYNGEE. The CDR3 nucleotides are TGTGCCAGCAGCGTACGGCACCAAGAGACCCAGTACTTC. It encodes CASSVRHQETQYF.

This clone has a handful of counts. Other DNA sequences in this sample translate to the same CDR3. This sequence joins TRBV7-9 and TRBJ1-2; TRBD1 matches at 9 bases. This CDR3 comprises 13 residues. In germline, CDR1 is SEHNR, CDR2 FQNEAQ (reference sequence). Germline trimming cut 5 bases from V and 4 bases from J; bases unmatched to any gene: 2. CDR3 region: CASSLGQGYGYTF. CDR3 DNA sequence: TGTGCCAGCAGCCTGGGACAGGGCTATGGCTACACCTTC.